Here is one T cell receptor (beta chain) with its context. The entry originates in a study of cytomegalovirus exposure and HLA in healthy donors. Trimming removed 6 bases from V and 6 bases from J, with 9 bases in between. CDR3 length: 11 amino acids. CDR1 is ENHRY and CDR2 is SYGVKD in the germline V gene. With 60 Vbeta and 13 Jbeta primers, the PCR was carried out. Some clones are missing from TCRdb's copy, which holds only in-frame ones; the method was immunoSEQ multiplex PCR. The sample gives around 99,000 clones, roughly 80% of which show up once; less than 3.5% is in the top ten. This receptor was identified in a man younger than 40 in good health and CMV-seropositive. The sequenced sample consisted of PBMCs. The chain recombines TRBV10-3 with TRBJ2-7; TRBD1 is a possible D gene (6 bases). The CDR3 DNA follows: TGTGCCATCAGGCAACAGGGCGAGCAGTACTTC. This codes for CAIRQQGEQYF.